The 5 T cell receptor beta chains in this list originate from one sample, sequenced in a study of cytomegalovirus exposure and HLA in healthy donors. The PCR had 60 Vbeta and 13 Jbeta primers. The table came from immunoSEQ multiplex PCR; TCRdb's copy has only in-frame clones and leaves some out. This sample has roughly 200,000 clones; 60% to 85% occur once, and the top ten carry 1.5%. The sample comprised PBMCs. The receptor set was obtained from a girl between 10 and 17 years old in good health and CMV-seropositive.

This clone has more than one count but fewer than ten. The chain joins TRBV29-1 to TRBJ2-7; D might be TRBD1 (5 bases). The CDR3 contains 13 residues. CDR1 is SQVTM and CDR2 is ANQGSEA in the germline V gene. V lost 2 bases, J lost 0 bases, and 8 bases lay in between. Written as DNA, the CDR3 is TGCAGCGTTGAAAGCAGGGACTCCTACGAGCAGTACTTC. This sequence encodes CSVESRDSYEQYF.

V is TRBV6-1 and J is TRBJ1-1, with 7 nucleotides matching TRBD1. Trimming removed 1 base from V and 10 bases from J; junction bases left unmatched: 12. CDR1 MNHNS and CDR2 SASEGT come from the germline V gene. CDR3 size: 15 residues. CDR3: CASSEVIRDSRGAFF. The CDR3 DNA reads as TGTGCCAGCAGTGAAGTTATAAGGGACAGCAGGGGAGCTTTCTTT.

This chain uses TRBV4-3 with TRBJ1-2; the D is unclear. Trimming shortened V by 4 bases and J by 4 bases, and 16 bases separated the two germline ends. The CDR3 consists of 15 residues. Germline V lookup: CDR1 LGHNA, CDR2 YSLEER. The CDR3 region has the DNA TGCGCCAGCAGCCTCGGCGCGGCAGAACCCTATGGCTACACCTTC. Translating it yields CASSLGAAEPYGYTF.

The chain combines TRBV9 with TRBJ2-7, with D maybe TRBD1 (5 bases). CDR3 length: 13 residues. V was cut by 2 bases and J by 12 bases, with 18 bases left in between. Germline CDR1 SGDLS, CDR2 YYNGEE. CDR3 coding DNA: TGTGCCAGCAGCGTCCCCTGGTACGGTCAGGGGTACTTC. Translation gives CASSVPWYGQGYF. Looking up the rest from reference TRBV9 and TRBJ2-7 gives the full variable domain: DSGVTQTPKHLITATGQRVTLRCSPRSGDLSVYWYQQSLDQGLQFLIQYYNGEERAKGNILERFSAQQFPDLHSELNLSSLELGDSALYFCASSVPWYGQGYFGPGTRLTVT.

V gene TRBV7-2 combines with J gene TRBJ2-7; D may be TRBD1 (5 bases). Germline loops: CDR1 SGHTA, CDR2 FQGNSA. The CDR3 runs to 15 residues. V was shortened by 1 base and J by 0 bases, with 10 bases between the two germline ends. The CDR3 region is CASSLDRGDSYEQYF. CDR3 nucleotides: TGTGCCAGCAGCTTAGATAGGGGCGACTCCTACGAGCAGTACTTC.